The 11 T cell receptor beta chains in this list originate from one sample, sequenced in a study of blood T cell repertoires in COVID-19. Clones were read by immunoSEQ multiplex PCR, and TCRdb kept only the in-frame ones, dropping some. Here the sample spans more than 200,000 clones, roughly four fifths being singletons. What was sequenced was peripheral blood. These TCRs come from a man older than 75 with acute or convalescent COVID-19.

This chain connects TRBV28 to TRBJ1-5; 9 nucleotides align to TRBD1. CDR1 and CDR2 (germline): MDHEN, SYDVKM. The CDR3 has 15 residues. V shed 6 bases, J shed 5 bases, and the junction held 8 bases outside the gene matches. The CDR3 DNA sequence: TGTGCCAGCAGCCGAGCCGGACAGGGGTATCAGCCCCAGCATTTT. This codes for CASSRAGQGYQPQHF.

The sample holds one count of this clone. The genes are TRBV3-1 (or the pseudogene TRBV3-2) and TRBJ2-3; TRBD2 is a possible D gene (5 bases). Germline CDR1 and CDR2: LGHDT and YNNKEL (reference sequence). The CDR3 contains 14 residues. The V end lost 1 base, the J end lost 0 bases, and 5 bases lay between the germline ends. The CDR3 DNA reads TGTGCCAGCAGCCAAGGGACTAGCACAGATACGCAGTATTTT. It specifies CASSQGTSTDTQYF.

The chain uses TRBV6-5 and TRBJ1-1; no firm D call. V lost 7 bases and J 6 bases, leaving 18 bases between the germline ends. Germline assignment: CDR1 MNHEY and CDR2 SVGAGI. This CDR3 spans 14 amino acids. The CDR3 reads CASKGIEGRAEAFF. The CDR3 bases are TGTGCCAGCAAAGGTATCGAGGGTCGCGCTGAAGCTTTCTTT.

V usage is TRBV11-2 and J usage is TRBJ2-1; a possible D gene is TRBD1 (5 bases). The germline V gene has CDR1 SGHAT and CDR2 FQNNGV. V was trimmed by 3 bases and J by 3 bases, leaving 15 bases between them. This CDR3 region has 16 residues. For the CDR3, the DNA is TGTGCCAGCAGCTTCCGGCAGGGCCCTTTCTACAATGAGCAGTTCTTC. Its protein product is CASSFRQGPFYNEQFF. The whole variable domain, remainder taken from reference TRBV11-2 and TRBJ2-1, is EAGVAQSPRYKIIEKRQSVAFWCNPISGHATLYWYQQILGQGPKLLIQFQNNGVVDDSQLPKDRFSAERLKGVDSTLKIQPAKLEDSAVYLCASSFRQGPFYNEQFFGPGTRLTVL.

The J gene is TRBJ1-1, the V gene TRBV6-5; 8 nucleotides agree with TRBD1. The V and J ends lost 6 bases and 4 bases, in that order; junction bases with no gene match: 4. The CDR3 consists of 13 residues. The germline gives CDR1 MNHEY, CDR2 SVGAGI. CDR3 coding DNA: TGTGCCAGCAGACTAACAGGGGGCACTGAAGCTTTCTTT. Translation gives CASRLTGGTEAFF.

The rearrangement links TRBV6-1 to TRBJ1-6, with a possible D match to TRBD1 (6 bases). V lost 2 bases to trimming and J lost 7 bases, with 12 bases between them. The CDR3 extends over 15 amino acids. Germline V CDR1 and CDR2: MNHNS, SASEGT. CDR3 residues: CASSEPGQGNSPLHF. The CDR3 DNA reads TGTGCCAGCAGTGAACCAGGGCAGGGGAATTCACCCCTCCACTTT.

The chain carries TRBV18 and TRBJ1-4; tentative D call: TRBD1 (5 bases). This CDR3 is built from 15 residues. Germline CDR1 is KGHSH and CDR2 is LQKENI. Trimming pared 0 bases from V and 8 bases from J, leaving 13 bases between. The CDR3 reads CASSPPGPGGEKLFF. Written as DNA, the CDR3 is TGTGCCAGCTCACCACCGGGACCGGGAGGGGAAAAACTGTTTTTT.

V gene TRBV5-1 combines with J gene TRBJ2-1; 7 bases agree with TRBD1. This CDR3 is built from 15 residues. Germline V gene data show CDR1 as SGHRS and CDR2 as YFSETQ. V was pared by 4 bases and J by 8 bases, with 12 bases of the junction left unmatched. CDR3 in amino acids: CASSLGQAIGDEQFF. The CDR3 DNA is TGCGCCAGCAGCCTTGGACAGGCCATAGGCGATGAGCAGTTCTTC. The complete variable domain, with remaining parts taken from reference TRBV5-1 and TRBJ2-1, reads KAGVTQTPRYLIKTRGQQVTLSCSPISGHRSVSWYQQTPGQGLQFLFEYFSETQRNKGNFPGRFSGRQFSNSRSEMNVSTLELGDSALYLCASSLGQAIGDEQFFGPGTRLTVL.

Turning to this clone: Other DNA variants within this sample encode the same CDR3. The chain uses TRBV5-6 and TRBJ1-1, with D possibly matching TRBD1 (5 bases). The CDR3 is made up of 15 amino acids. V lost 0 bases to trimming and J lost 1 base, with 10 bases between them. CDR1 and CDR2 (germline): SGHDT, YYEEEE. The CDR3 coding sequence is TGTGCCAGCAGCTTGGCCGGGGGTCGGAACACTGAAGCTTTCTTT. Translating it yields CASSLAGGRNTEAFF.

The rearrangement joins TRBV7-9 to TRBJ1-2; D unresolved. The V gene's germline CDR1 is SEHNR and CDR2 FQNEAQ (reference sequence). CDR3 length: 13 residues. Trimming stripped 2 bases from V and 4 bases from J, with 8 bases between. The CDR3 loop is CASSLNNLYGYTF. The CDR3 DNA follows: TGTGCCAGCAGCTTAAACAATCTCTATGGCTACACCTTC.

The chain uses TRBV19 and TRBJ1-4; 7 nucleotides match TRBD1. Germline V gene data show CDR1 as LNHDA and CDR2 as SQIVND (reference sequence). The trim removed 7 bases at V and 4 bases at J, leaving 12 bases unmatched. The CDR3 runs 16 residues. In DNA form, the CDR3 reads TGTGCCAGTATGAGGAGGGGGCTTGGGCTTAATGAAAAACTGTTTTTT. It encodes CASMRRGLGLNEKLFF.